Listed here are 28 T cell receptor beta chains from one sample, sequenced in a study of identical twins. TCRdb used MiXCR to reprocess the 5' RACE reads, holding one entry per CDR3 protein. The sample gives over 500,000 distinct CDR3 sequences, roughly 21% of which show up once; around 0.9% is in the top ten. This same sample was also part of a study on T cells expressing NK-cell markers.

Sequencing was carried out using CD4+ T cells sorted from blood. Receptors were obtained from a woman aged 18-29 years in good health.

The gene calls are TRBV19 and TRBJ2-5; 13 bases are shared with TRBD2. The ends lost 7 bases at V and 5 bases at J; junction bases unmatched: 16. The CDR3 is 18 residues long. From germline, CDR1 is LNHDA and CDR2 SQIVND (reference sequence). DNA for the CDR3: TGTGCCAGTACCGCGAGACTAGCGGGAGGAGTTCTCCGGGAGACCCAGTACTTC. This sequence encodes CASTARLAGGVLRETQYF.

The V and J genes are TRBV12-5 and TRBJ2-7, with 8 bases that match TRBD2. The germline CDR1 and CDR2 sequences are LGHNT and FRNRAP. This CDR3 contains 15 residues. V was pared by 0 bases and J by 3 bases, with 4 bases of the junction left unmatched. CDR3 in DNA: TGTGCTAGTGGTTTGGTAGCGGGAGTTATCTACGAGCAGTACTTC. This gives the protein CASGLVAGVIYEQYF.

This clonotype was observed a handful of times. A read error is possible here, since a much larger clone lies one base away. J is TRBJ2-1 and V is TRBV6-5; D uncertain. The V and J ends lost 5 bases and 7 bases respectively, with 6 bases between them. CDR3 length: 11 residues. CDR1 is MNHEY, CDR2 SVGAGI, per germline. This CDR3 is CASSRWNEQFF. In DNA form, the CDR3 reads TGTGCCAGCAGTCGATGGAATGAGCAGTTCTTC.

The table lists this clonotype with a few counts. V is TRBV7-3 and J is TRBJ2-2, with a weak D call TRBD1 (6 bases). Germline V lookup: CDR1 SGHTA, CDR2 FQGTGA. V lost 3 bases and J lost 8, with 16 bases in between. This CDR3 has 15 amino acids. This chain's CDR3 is CASSFHRVIPGELFF. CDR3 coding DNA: TGTGCCAGCAGCTTTCACAGGGTAATTCCTGGGGAGCTGTTTTTT.

As DNA, the CDR3 is TGTGCCAGCAGTTTGCGGTTTTATGGCTACACCTTC. Translated: CASSLRFYGYTF. The J gene is TRBJ1-2, the V gene TRBV12-3 or TRBV12-4; D not resolved. Trimming pared 3 bases from V and 5 bases from J, leaving 7 bases between. The CDR3 is 12 amino acids.

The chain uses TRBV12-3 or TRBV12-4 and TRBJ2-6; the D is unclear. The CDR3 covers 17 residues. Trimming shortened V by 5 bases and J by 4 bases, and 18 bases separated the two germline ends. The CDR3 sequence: CASSPYRSVAGANVLTF. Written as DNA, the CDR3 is TGTGCCAGCAGTCCCTACCGATCCGTTGCAGGGGCCAACGTCCTGACTTTC.

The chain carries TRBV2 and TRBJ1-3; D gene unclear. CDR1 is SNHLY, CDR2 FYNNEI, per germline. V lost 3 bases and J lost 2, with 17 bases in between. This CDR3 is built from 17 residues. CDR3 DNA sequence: TGTGCCAGCAGTGACGTTGGGCGGAACTCTACTGGAAACACCATATATTTT. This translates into CASSDVGRNSTGNTIYF.

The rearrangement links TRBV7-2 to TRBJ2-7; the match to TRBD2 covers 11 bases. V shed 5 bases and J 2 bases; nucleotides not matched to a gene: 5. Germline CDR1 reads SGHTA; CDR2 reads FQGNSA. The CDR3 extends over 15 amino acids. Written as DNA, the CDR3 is TGTGCCAGCAGCGAGAGGACTAGCGGGCCCTACGAGCAGTACTTC. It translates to CASSERTSGPYEQYF.

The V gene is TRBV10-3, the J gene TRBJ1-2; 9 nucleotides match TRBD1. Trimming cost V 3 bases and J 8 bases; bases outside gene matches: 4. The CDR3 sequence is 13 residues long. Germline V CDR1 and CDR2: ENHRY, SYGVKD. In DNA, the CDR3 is TGTGCCATCAGTGAACAGGGGGCAGGCGGCTACACCTTC. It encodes CAISEQGAGGYTF.

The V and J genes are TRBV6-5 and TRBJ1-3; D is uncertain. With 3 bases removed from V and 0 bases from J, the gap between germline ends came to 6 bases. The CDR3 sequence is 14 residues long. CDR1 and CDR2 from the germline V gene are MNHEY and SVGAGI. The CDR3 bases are TGTGCCAGCAGTTATACCCTCTCTGGAAACACCATATATTTT. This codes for CASSYTLSGNTIYF.

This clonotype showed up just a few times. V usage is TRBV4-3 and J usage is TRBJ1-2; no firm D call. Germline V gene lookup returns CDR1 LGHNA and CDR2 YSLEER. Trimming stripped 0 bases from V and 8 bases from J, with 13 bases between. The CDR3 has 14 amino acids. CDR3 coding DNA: TGCGCCAGCAGCCAAGATCGGGTAGGCCGGGGCTACACCTTC. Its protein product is CASSQDRVGRGYTF.

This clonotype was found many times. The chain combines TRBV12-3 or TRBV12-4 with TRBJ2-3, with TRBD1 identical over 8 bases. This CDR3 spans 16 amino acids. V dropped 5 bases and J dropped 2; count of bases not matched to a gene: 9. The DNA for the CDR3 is TGTGCCAGCAGTCGCCCGGGACAGGAGTACACAGATACGCAGTATTTT. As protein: CASSRPGQEYTDTQYF.

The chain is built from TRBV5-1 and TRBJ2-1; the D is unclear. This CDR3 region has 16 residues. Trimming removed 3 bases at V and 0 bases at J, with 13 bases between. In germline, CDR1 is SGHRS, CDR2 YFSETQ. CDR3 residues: CASSSLGASSYNEQFF. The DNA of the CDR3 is TGCGCCAGCAGCTCTCTGGGCGCCAGCTCCTACAATGAGCAGTTCTTC.

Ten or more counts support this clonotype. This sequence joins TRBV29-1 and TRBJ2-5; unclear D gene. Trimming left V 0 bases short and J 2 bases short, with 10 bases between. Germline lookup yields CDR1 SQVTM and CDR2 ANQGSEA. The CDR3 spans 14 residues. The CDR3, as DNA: TGCAGCGTTGAAGATTGGGAACTTCAAGAGACCCAGTACTTC. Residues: CSVEDWELQETQYF.

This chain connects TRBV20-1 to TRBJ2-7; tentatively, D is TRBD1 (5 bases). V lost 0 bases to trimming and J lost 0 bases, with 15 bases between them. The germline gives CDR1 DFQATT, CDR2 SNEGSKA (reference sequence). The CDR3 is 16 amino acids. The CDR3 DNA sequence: TGCAGTGCTAGAGATCGCAGGGTTAAAAGCTCCTACGAGCAGTACTTC. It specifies CSARDRRVKSSYEQYF.

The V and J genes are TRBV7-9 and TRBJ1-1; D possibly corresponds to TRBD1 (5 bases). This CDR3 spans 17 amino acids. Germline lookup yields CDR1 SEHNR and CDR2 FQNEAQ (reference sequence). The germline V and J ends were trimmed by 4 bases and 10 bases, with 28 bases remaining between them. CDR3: CASSSTAGGTPALGAFF. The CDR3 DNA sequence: TGTGCCAGCAGCTCCACGGCCGGGGGTACACCGGCGTTAGGAGCTTTCTTT.

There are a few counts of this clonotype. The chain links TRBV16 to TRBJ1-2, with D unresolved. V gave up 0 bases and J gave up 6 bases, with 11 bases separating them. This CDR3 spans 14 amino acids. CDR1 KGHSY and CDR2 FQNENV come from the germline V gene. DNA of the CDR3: TGTGCCAGCAGCCAATCACGAGATATCCATGGCTACACCTTC. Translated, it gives CASSQSRDIHGYTF.

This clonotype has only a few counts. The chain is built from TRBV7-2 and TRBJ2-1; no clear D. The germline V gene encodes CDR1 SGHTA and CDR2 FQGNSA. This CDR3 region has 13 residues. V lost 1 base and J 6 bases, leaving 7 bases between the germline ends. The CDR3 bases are TGTGCCAGCAGCTTAGTGGCCGCCAATGAGCAGTTCTTC. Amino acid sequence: CASSLVAANEQFF.

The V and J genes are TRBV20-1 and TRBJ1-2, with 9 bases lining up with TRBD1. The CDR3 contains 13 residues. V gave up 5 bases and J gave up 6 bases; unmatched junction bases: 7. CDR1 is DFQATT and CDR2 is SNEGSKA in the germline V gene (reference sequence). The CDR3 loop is CSAGTGRYDGYTF. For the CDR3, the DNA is TGCAGTGCTGGGACAGGGAGGTACGATGGCTACACCTTC.

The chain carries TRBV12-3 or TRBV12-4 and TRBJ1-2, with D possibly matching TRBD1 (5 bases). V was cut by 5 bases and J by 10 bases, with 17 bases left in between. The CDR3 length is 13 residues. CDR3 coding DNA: TGTGCCAGCAGTACCGACCCGGGACTCCTCTACACCTTC. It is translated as CASSTDPGLLYTF.

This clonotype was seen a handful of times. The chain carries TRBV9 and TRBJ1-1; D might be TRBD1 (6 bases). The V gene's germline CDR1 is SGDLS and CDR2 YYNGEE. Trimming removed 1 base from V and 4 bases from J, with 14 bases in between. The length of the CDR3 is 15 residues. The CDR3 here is CASSVTGQGTTEAFF. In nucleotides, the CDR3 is TGTGCCAGCAGCGTAACTGGTCAGGGGACCACTGAAGCTTTCTTT.

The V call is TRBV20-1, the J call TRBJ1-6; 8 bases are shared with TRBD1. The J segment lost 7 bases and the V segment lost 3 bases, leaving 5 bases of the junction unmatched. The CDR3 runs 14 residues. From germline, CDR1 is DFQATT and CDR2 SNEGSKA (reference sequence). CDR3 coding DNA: TGCAGTGCTAGGACAGGGGCCATAAATTCACCCCTCCACTTT. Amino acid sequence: CSARTGAINSPLHF.

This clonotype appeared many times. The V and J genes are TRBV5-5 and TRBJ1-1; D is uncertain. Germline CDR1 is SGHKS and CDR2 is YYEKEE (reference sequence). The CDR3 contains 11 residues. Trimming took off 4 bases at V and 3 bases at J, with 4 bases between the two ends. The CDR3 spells CASSGHTEAFF. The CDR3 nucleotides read TGTGCCAGCAGCGGGCACACTGAAGCTTTCTTT.

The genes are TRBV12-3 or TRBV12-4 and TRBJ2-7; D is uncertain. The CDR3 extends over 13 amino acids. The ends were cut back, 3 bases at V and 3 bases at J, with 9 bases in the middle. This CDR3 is CASSFNLNYEQYF. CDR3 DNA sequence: TGTGCCAGCAGTTTTAACTTGAACTACGAGCAGTACTTC.

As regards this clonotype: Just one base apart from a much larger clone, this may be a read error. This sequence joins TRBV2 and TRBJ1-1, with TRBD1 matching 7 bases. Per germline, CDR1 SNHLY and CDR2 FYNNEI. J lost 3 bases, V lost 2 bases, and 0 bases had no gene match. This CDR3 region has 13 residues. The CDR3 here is CASSEQGDTEAFF. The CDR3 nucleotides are TGTGCCAGCAGTGAACAGGGGGACACTGAAGCTTTCTTT.

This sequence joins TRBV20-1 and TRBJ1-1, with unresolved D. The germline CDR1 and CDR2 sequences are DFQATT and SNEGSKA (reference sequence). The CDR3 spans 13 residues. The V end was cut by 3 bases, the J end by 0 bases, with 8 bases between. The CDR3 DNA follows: TGCAGTGCTAGGGACGATTTGAACACTGAAGCTTTCTTT. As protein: CSARDDLNTEAFF.

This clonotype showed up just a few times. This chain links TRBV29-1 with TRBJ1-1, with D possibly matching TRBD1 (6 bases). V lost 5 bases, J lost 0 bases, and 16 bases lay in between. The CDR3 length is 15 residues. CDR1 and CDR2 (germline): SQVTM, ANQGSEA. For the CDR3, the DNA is TGCAGCGTTCGGGGGGGGGACATATTGAACACTGAAGCTTTCTTT. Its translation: CSVRGGDILNTEAFF.

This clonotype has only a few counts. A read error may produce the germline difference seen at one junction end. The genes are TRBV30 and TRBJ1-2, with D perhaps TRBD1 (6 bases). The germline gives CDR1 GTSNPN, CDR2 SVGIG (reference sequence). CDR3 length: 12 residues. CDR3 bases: TGTGCCTGGAAGGTTGGGGGCCCGGGCTATACCTTC. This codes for CAWKVGGPGYTF.